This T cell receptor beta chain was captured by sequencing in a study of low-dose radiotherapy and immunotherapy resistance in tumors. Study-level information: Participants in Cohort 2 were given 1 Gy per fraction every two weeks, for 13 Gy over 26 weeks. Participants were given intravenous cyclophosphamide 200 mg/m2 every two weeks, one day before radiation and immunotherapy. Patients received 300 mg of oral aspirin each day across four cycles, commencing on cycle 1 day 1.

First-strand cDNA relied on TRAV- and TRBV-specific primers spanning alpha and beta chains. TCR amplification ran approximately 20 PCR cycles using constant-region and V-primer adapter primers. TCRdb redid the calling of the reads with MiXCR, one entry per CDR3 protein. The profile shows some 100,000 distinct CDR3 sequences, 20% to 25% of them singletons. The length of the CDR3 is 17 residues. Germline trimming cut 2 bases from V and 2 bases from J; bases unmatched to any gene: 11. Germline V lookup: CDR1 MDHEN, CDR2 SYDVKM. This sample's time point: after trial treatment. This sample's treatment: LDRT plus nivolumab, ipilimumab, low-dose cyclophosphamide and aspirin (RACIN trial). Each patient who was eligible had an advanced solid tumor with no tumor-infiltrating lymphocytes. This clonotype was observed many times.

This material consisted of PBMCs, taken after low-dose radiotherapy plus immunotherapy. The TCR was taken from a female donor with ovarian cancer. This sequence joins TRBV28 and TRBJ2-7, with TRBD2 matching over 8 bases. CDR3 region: CASSLRSGGAVAYEQYF. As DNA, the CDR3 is TGTGCCAGCAGTTTACGCTCCGGGGGGGCCGTTGCCTACGAGCAGTACTTC.